What follows describes a single TCR beta chain. This entry is derived from a study of blood T cell repertoires in COVID-19. Across the study: Sites across the United States, Italy and Spain contributed samples from acute and convalescent COVID-19.

The CDR3 sequence is 13 residues long. Seattle-derived patients entered the study during active infection and were followed longitudinally. In the original workflow: Estimates of nucleated cell counts were drawn from the amplification of reference gene primers. Sequenced by immunoSEQ multiplex PCR; TCRdb stores in-frame clones only, minus some. For V, J and clone size, that table is used; D and trimming come from the DNA. In the table there are approximately 97,000 clones, roughly 89% of which are singletons. The sequenced sample consisted of peripheral blood. The receptor's source is a woman in her forties or fifties with COVID-19, enrolled during active disease. The gene calls are TRBV21-1 and TRBJ2-7; whether TRBD2, the table's D call, matches the DNA was not checked. TRBV21-1 is annotated as a pseudogene. CDR3 nucleotide sequence: TGTGCCAGCAGCAGGGGGGGGTACTACGAGCAGTACGTC. This gives the protein CASSRGGYYEQYV.